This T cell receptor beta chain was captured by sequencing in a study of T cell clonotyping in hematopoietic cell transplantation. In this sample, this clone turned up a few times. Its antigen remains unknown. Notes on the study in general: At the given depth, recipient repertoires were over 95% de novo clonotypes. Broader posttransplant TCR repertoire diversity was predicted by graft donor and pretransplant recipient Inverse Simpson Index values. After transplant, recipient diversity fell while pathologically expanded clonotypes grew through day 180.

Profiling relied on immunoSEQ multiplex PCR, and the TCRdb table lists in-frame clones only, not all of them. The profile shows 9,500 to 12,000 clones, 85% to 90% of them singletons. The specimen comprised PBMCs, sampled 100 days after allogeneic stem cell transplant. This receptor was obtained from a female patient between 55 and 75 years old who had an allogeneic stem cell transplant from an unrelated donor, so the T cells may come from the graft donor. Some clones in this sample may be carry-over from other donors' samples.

This CDR3 is CASSHTGSTVFEQYF. CDR3 sequence (DNA): TGTGCCAGCAGCCACACAGGGAGTACGGTATTCGAGCAGTACTTC. This chain uses TRBV7-9 with TRBJ2-7, with D maybe TRBD1 (6 bases). CDR3 length: 15 residues. The germline gives CDR1 SEHNR, CDR2 FQNEAQ (reference sequence). V lost 5 bases and J lost 6, with 20 bases in between.